Below, 29 T cell receptor beta chains from the same sample are listed, as sequenced in a study of vaccination and CD4 T cells after COVID-19. The treatment is: roughly 11-day PBMC culture with coronavirus spike peptide pools or control peptides (ViraFEST assay). Cultured CD4+ T cells had their DNA profiled by the Oncomine TCR Beta short-read assay. One entry per CDR3 protein, called by TCRdb with MiXCR from the PCR reads. The sample holds under 15,000 distinct CDR3 sequences, about 47% seen once. No antigen has been identified for these receptors. The specimen was CD4+ T cells from blood, cultured in vitro. Every receptor here comes from a human donor who had recovered from COVID-19.

This clonotype has just a few counts. The chain has TRBV7-9 and TRBJ2-7; 14 positions agree with TRBD2. V lost 6 bases to trimming and J lost 6 bases; unmatched junction nucleotides: 10. The germline V gene encodes CDR1 SEHNR and CDR2 FQNEAQ (reference sequence). This CDR3 has 16 amino acids. The CDR3 here is CASRPTSGRAPGEQYF. The DNA for the CDR3 is TGTGCCAGCAGGCCGACTAGCGGGAGGGCCCCAGGCGAGCAGTACTTC.

This clonotype was found a few times. The chain combines TRBV6-1 with TRBJ1-2, with 7 bases matching TRBD1. The CDR3 runs 15 residues. After removal of 5 bases from V and 7 bases from J, the junction contained 13 bases not matched to a gene. Germline assignment: CDR1 MNHNS and CDR2 SASEGT. In DNA form, the CDR3 reads TGTGCCAGCAGTACTGGGACAGCTAGCGTACGTGGCTACACCTTC. Translation: CASSTGTASVRGYTF.

The chain joins TRBV19 to TRBJ2-1; 10 bases line up with TRBD2. Losses at the gene ends were 5 bases for V and 2 bases for J; bases not matched to a gene: 6. The CDR3 has 16 residues. CDR1 is LNHDA and CDR2 is SQIVND in the germline V gene (reference sequence). The CDR3 DNA reads TGTGCCAGTAGTTCTCCCAGCGGGAGGGCCTACAATGAGCAGTTCTTC. As protein: CASSSPSGRAYNEQFF.

This clonotype has just one count. This chain connects TRBV7-2 to TRBJ2-7; D uncertain. The germline V gene encodes CDR1 SGHTA and CDR2 FQGNSA. The V end was cut by 5 bases, the J end by 8 bases, with 16 bases between. The CDR3 covers 13 residues. The CDR3 reads CASSIGPVKKQYF. The CDR3, as DNA: TGTGCCAGCAGCATAGGGCCAGTTAAGAAGCAGTACTTC.

J is TRBJ2-2 and V is TRBV2; D is perhaps TRBD1 (6 bases). The V and J ends lost 8 bases and 1 base respectively, with 14 bases between them. Germline V lookup: CDR1 SNHLY, CDR2 FYNNEI. The CDR3 consists of 15 residues. CDR3 DNA sequence: TGTGCCAGCGCGGCGAGGGGGAAGAACACCGGGGAGCTGTTTTTT. Translation gives CASAARGKNTGELFF.

This chain links TRBV20-1 with TRBJ1-1; TRBD1 agrees at 7 bases. Germline V gives CDR1 DFQATT, CDR2 SNEGSKA (reference sequence). Germline trimming cut 5 bases from V and 4 bases from J; bases unmatched to any gene: 13. The CDR3 covers 15 residues. CDR3 loop: CSARGSKGAITEAFF. CDR3 bases: TGCAGTGCTCGGGGGAGCAAGGGGGCCATCACTGAAGCTTTCTTT.

The chain is built from TRBV20-1 and TRBJ2-5, with D perhaps matching TRBD1 or TRBD2 (5 bases each). V dropped 6 bases and J dropped 5 bases, with 19 bases sitting between them. The CDR3 sequence is 14 residues long. The germline CDR1 and CDR2 sequences are DFQATT and SNEGSKA (reference sequence). The CDR3 reads CSARRRGVLETQYF. CDR3 coding DNA: TGCAGTGCACGTCGGCGAGGGGTTTTGGAGACCCAGTACTTC.

This clonotype was counted only a few times. The rearrangement links TRBV20-1 to TRBJ1-1; D remains ambiguous. CDR1 is DFQATT and CDR2 is SNEGSKA in the germline V gene (reference sequence). The V end was cut by 6 bases, the J end by 6 bases, with 11 bases between. This CDR3 is built from 11 residues. CDR3 sequence reads: CSADGFAEAFF. The DNA for the CDR3 is TGCAGTGCCGATGGGTTCGCTGAAGCTTTCTTT.

The V gene is TRBV20-1, the J gene TRBJ2-1; 7 bases fit TRBD2. The CDR3 consists of 14 residues. CDR1 is DFQATT, CDR2 SNEGSKA, per germline (reference sequence). Trimming removed 3 bases from V and 4 bases from J; junction bases left unmatched: 6. The chain's CDR3 is CSARRLAVYNEQFF. CDR3 nucleotides: TGCAGTGCTAGGCGCCTAGCGGTTTACAATGAGCAGTTCTTC.

This clonotype has just one count. The genes are TRBV4-2 and TRBJ2-1, with D perhaps given as TRBD1 or TRBD2 (5 bases each). V was shortened by 4 bases and J by 5 bases, with 24 bases between the two germline ends. The CDR3 is made up of 18 amino acids. Germline lookup yields CDR1 LGHNA and CDR2 YNFKEQ. The CDR3 reads CASSPGLPGQTTNNEQFF. Here the CDR3 DNA reads TGTGCCAGCAGCCCCGGACTCCCGGGGCAGACAACAAACAATGAGCAGTTCTTC.

A note on this clonotype: One junction end does not reproduce the germline sequence, and a read error may be involved. The rearrangement joins TRBV12-3 or TRBV12-4 to TRBJ1-5; no clear D. The length of the CDR3 is 15 residues. The CDR3 nucleotides are TGTGCCAGCGGTTTATGGCGGAACCACAATCAGCCCCAGCATTTT. Its translation: CASGLWRNHNQPQHF.

The V gene is TRBV19, the J gene TRBJ2-2; D is undetermined. V lost 1 base, J lost 1 base, and 10 bases lay in between. This CDR3 is 16 amino acids long. Germline V gives CDR1 LNHDA, CDR2 SQIVND (reference sequence). CDR3 DNA: TGTGCCAGTAGTATAGGGGCCCTAATGAACACCGGGGAGCTGTTTTTT. The encoded protein is CASSIGALMNTGELFF.

The chain recombines TRBV19 with TRBJ1-5; D might be TRBD1 (6 bases). The V end was cut by 10 bases, the J end by 7 bases, with 17 bases between. The CDR3 is made up of 13 amino acids. Germline assignment: CDR1 LNHDA and CDR2 SQIVND (reference sequence). CDR3 in amino acids: CATSDRAAQPQHF. The CDR3, as DNA: TGTGCCACCTCGGACAGAGCGGCGCAGCCCCAGCATTTT.

The chain couples TRBV10-3 to TRBJ2-4; 7 bases map to TRBD1. CDR1 is ENHRY, CDR2 SYGVKD, per germline. The CDR3 extends over 15 amino acids. The trim removed 0 bases at V and 8 bases at J, leaving 7 bases unmatched. For the CDR3, the DNA is TGTGCCATCAGTGAGTCAAAGGGGGCGAGGTACATTCAGTACTTC. Its translation: CAISESKGARYIQYF.

V usage is TRBV24-1 and J usage is TRBJ2-2; perhaps TRBD1 as D (6 bases). V was shortened by 3 bases and J by 5 bases, with 9 bases between the two germline ends. The germline V gene has CDR1 KGHDR and CDR2 SFDVKD. The CDR3 has 14 residues. The CDR3 spells CATSDHRVTGELFF. CDR3 DNA sequence: TGTGCCACCAGTGATCACAGGGTTACCGGGGAGCTGTTTTTT.

The genes are TRBV28 and TRBJ1-2; the D is unclear. The CDR3 extends over 15 amino acids. V was clipped by 3 bases and J by 0 bases, with 11 bases between them. Germline assignment: CDR1 MDHEN and CDR2 SYDVKM. CDR3 nucleotides: TGTGCCAGCAGTTTGGCGGTCACCACTAACTATGGCTACACCTTC. Translated, it gives CASSLAVTTNYGYTF.

The table lists this clonotype with a few counts. The chain uses TRBV19 and TRBJ2-5, with TRBD1 as a possible D gene (6 bases). CDR3 length equals 14 residues. V was clipped by 4 bases and J by 4 bases, with 13 bases between them. Germline V CDR1 and CDR2: LNHDA, SQIVND (reference sequence). DNA for the CDR3: TGTGCCAGTAGTAAGGGGGATGTGGGAGAGACCCAGTACTTC. The encoded protein is CASSKGDVGETQYF.

V usage is TRBV20-1 and J usage is TRBJ1-5; D gene unclear. Germline V CDR1 and CDR2: DFQATT, SNEGSKA (reference sequence). The V end lost 5 bases, the J end lost 3 bases, and 5 bases lay between the germline ends. The CDR3 has 11 amino acids. This CDR3 is CSAQDNQPQHF. Written as DNA, the CDR3 is TGCAGTGCTCAGGACAATCAGCCCCAGCATTTT.

V is TRBV7-9 and J is TRBJ1-5; D perhaps matches TRBD1 (6 bases). Germline CDR1 reads SEHNR; CDR2 reads FQNEAQ (reference sequence). The V end was cut by 3 bases, the J end by 5 bases, with 17 bases between. This CDR3 has 16 residues. The CDR3 sequence is CASSFSGQGIHQPQHF. In DNA form, the CDR3 reads TGTGCCAGCAGCTTTTCGGGACAAGGGATTCATCAGCCCCAGCATTTT.

This clonotype was seen a handful of times. This chain joins TRBV7-6 and TRBJ2-2; D call uncertain. CDR1 and CDR2 (germline): SGHVS, FNYEAQ. The CDR3 covers 14 residues. Trimming stripped 5 bases from V and 2 bases from J, with 9 bases between. The CDR3 sequence is CASSGEFNTGELFF. Written as DNA, the CDR3 is TGTGCCAGCAGCGGGGAATTCAACACCGGGGAGCTGTTTTTT.

This clonotype was detected a few times. V usage is TRBV6-4 and J usage is TRBJ2-3; 10 nucleotides line up with TRBD1. V shed 3 bases, J shed 4 bases, and the junction held 1 base outside the gene matches. Germline assignment: CDR1 MRHNA and CDR2 SNTAGT. CDR3 length: 14 amino acids. DNA of the CDR3: TGTGCCAGCAGTGAGACAGGGGGCGCAGATACGCAGTATTTT. Protein sequence: CASSETGGADTQYF.

There are a few counts of this clonotype. The chain has TRBV15 and TRBJ2-4; D remains unclear. V was trimmed by 0 bases and J by 7 bases, leaving 13 bases between them. The CDR3 runs to 15 residues. Germline loops: CDR1 LNHNV, CDR2 YYDKDF (reference sequence). The CDR3 DNA sequence: TGTGCCACCAGCAGAGATCATTTGGAATCGAACATTCAGTACTTC. Translated: CATSRDHLESNIQYF.

This clonotype was detected a few times. The chain joins TRBV7-6 to TRBJ2-3; no firm D call. Germline CDR1 reads SGHVS; CDR2 reads FNYEAQ. Trimming removed 5 bases at V and 5 bases at J, with 23 bases between. The length of the CDR3 is 17 residues. The CDR3 coding sequence is TGTGCCAGCAGCCGACTGCCCTATCAACCACTCGAAGATACGCAGTATTTT. Its protein product is CASSRLPYQPLEDTQYF.

This CDR3 reads CASRPTGIYGYTF. The CDR3 region has the DNA TGTGCCAGCAGGCCTACAGGGATCTATGGCTACACCTTC. V and J are TRBV12-3 or TRBV12-4 and TRBJ1-2; D is perhaps TRBD1 (6 bases). This CDR3 region has 13 residues. The V and J ends lost 6 bases and 4 bases respectively, with 12 bases between them.

This clonotype was picked up a small number of times. A read error may account for a junction end that differs from germline. The chain couples TRBV6-2 or TRBV6-3 to TRBJ2-3; the D gene could be TRBD1 or TRBD2 (5 bases each). Germline V gives CDR1 MNHEY, CDR2 SVGEGT. The CDR3 runs to 13 residues. CDR3 nucleotides: TGTGCCAGCAGGTACTCGAGGGGAGATACGCAGTATTTT. Translation: CASRYSRGDTQYF.

The V gene is TRBV20-1, the J gene TRBJ2-1, with 7 nucleotides matching TRBD1. Germline V gene data show CDR1 as DFQATT and CDR2 as SNEGSKA (reference sequence). Germline trimming cut 3 bases from V and 3 bases from J; bases unmatched to any gene: 11. The CDR3 spans 16 residues. The CDR3 DNA is TGCAGTGCTAGCCGGGACAGACCCCGAAGCTACAATGAGCAGTTCTTC. Translated: CSASRDRPRSYNEQFF.

The gene calls are TRBV28 and TRBJ1-1; TRBD1 agrees at 7 bases. Per germline, CDR1 MDHEN and CDR2 SYDVKM. The CDR3 loop spans 13 amino acids. Trimming cost V 6 bases and J 5 bases; bases outside gene matches: 6. The CDR3 loop reads CASRSPGGTEAFF. The CDR3 nucleotides read TGTGCCAGCAGGTCTCCAGGGGGAACTGAAGCTTTCTTT.

The CDR3 DNA reads as TGTGCCAGCAGTTATATTGGAGCAGGGGGAGAGACCCAGTACTTC. It translates to CASSYIGAGGETQYF. The rearrangement links TRBV27 to TRBJ2-5; 7 bases line up with TRBD1. CDR1 MNHEY and CDR2 SMNVEV come from the germline V gene (reference sequence). J was trimmed by 4 bases and V by 4 bases; bases with no gene match: 9. The CDR3 consists of 15 residues.

The chain uses TRBV3-1 and TRBJ2-1, with 11 bases identical to TRBD1. V gave up 1 base and J gave up 6 bases; unmatched junction bases: 2. CDR1 and CDR2 from the germline V gene are LGHDT and YNNKEL (reference sequence). The CDR3 contains 15 residues. In DNA form, the CDR3 reads TGTGCCAGCAGCCAAGCCGGGACAGGGGGCAATGAGCAGTTCTTC. Translation: CASSQAGTGGNEQFF.